The 32 T cell receptor beta chains reported below all come from one sample, sequenced in a study of early T cells in non-severe SARS-CoV-2 infection. TCRdb reprocessed the 5' RACE reads via MiXCR and lists one record per CDR3 protein. The sample yields about 59,000 distinct CDR3 sequences, 11% seen once. The sequenced sample consisted of whole blood. These receptor sequences come from an adult who was a healthcare worker with PCR-confirmed SARS-CoV-2 infection or an uninfected control (not recorded which).

This rearrangement joins TRBV15 to TRBJ1-2, with 11 positions matching TRBD1. V lost 3 bases, J lost 8 bases, and 8 bases stayed unmatched. This CDR3 is built from 15 residues. CDR1 is LNHNV and CDR2 is YYDKDF in the germline V gene (reference sequence). The CDR3 nucleotides are TGTGCCACCAGCAGCCGCGGACAGGGGGCGATCGGCTACACCTTC. It encodes CATSSRGQGAIGYTF.

This clonotype has a handful of counts. The rearrangement uses TRBV11-2 and TRBJ1-1, with D unclear. CDR1 SGHAT and CDR2 FQNNGV come from the germline V gene. With 0 bases removed from V and 9 bases from J, the gap between germline ends came to 11 bases. The CDR3 spans 13 residues. Written as DNA, the CDR3 is TGTGCCAGCAGCTTAGATGAGTCAGCTCAAGCTTTCTTT. Its protein product is CASSLDESAQAFF.

The chain has TRBV4-2 and TRBJ1-5; D not certain. Per germline, CDR1 LGHNA and CDR2 YNFKEQ. The CDR3 has 13 residues. V lost 2 bases and J 4 bases, leaving 6 bases between the germline ends. CDR3 coding DNA: TGTGCCAGCAGCCAATCCTGGAATCAGCCCCAGCATTTT. Translated: CASSQSWNQPQHF.

This chain links TRBV29-1 with TRBJ1-1; no reliable D call. Germline CDR1 reads SQVTM; CDR2 reads ANQGSEA. CDR3 size: 11 residues. V lost 4 bases to trimming and J lost 4 bases, with 7 bases between them. CDR3 DNA: TGCAGCGTTGCGCGGGGCACTGAAGCTTTCTTT. Its translation is CSVARGTEAFF.

The table lists this clonotype with many counts. This chain joins TRBV20-1 and TRBJ1-2; 7 bases align to TRBD1. J lost 10 bases, V lost 6 bases, and 14 bases had no gene match. The germline V gene encodes CDR1 DFQATT and CDR2 SNEGSKA (reference sequence). This CDR3 has 13 residues. The CDR3 loop reads CSAPGRQGVDYTF. The CDR3 DNA follows: TGCAGTGCGCCGGGTAGACAGGGTGTAGACTACACCTTC.

This clonotype was detected ten times or more. J is TRBJ2-5 and V is TRBV4-2; D uncertain. Trimming pared 2 bases from V and 1 base from J, leaving 8 bases between. The CDR3 length is 14 residues. Looked up from germline, CDR1 is LGHNA and CDR2 is YNFKEQ. The chain's CDR3 is CASSQSSGQETQYF. The DNA for the CDR3 is TGTGCCAGCAGCCAAAGTTCGGGCCAAGAGACCCAGTACTTC.

This clonotype was recorded many times. The chain couples TRBV12-3 or TRBV12-4 to TRBJ1-2, with D perhaps TRBD1 (5 bases). The CDR3 is 15 amino acids. With 4 bases removed from V and 7 bases from J, the gap between germline ends came to 19 bases. The CDR3 here is CASSWDSGLPSGYTF. Here the CDR3 DNA reads TGTGCCAGCAGTTGGGACTCGGGACTTCCTTCTGGCTACACCTTC.

This clonotype appeared a few times. The chain uses TRBV18 and TRBJ2-2; a weak D match, TRBD2 (6 bases). Trimming cost V 0 bases and J 4 bases, with 6 bases left between them. The CDR3 is 14 amino acids. Germline CDR1 and CDR2: KGHSH and LQKENI. For the CDR3, the DNA is TGTGCCAGCTCACCACCGGGGGGCACCGGGGAGCTGTTTTTT. Translating gives CASSPPGGTGELFF.

Ten or more counts support this clonotype. The chain recombines TRBV20-1 with TRBJ2-3, with TRBD2 identical over 13 bases. V was clipped by 6 bases and J by 2 bases; unmatched bases: 5. This CDR3 has 15 amino acids. Germline CDR1 and CDR2: DFQATT and SNEGSKA (reference sequence). The CDR3 is CSAPGTSGATDTQYF. In nucleotides, the CDR3 is TGCAGTGCCCCAGGGACTAGCGGGGCCACAGATACGCAGTATTTT.

The chain couples TRBV7-9 to TRBJ2-3, with TRBD1 matching over 7 bases. Germline CDR1 and CDR2: SEHNR and FQNEAQ (reference sequence). V dropped 2 bases and J dropped 4; count of bases not matched to a gene: 9. The CDR3 has 16 amino acids. CDR3 residues: CASSLLGVQGADTQYF. Written as DNA, the CDR3 is TGTGCCAGCAGCTTACTGGGAGTCCAGGGGGCAGATACGCAGTATTTT.

The gene calls are TRBV5-4 and TRBJ2-2; D uncertain. The CDR3 loop spans 15 amino acids. V lost 5 bases and J 2 bases, leaving 13 bases between the germline ends. CDR1 SGHNT and CDR2 YYREEE come from the germline V gene (reference sequence). The CDR3: CASSSASRNTGELFF. For the CDR3, the DNA is TGTGCCAGCAGTTCGGCGTCCCGTAACACCGGGGAGCTGTTTTTT.

This clonotype was counted many times. The rearrangement uses TRBV11-2 and TRBJ2-1; D might be TRBD2 (6 bases). CDR1 SGHAT and CDR2 FQNNGV come from the germline V gene. Trimming cost V 5 bases and J 9 bases, with 17 bases left between them. The CDR3 runs to 14 residues. The CDR3 coding sequence is TGTGCCAGCAGCCTCTCGCGAGCGCGGGGTGAGCAGTTCTTC. It translates to CASSLSRARGEQFF.

The table lists this clonotype with many counts. The gene calls are TRBV5-1 and TRBJ2-3, with unresolved D. From germline, CDR1 is SGHRS and CDR2 YFSETQ. CDR3 size: 14 residues. V shed 2 bases and J shed 0 bases, with 7 bases lying between them. The CDR3 is CASSFGASTDTQYF. DNA for the CDR3: TGCGCCAGCAGCTTCGGCGCTAGCACAGATACGCAGTATTTT. Looking up the rest from reference TRBV5-1 and TRBJ2-3 gives the full variable domain: KAGVTQTPRYLIKTRGQQVTLSCSPISGHRSVSWYQQTPGQGLQFLFEYFSETQRNKGNFPGRFSGRQFSNSRSEMNVSTLELGDSALYLCASSFGASTDTQYFGPGTRLTVL.

This clonotype was found many times. This chain joins TRBV6-1 and TRBJ1-2; a possible D gene is TRBD1 (5 bases). The V gene lost 5 bases and the J gene lost 4 bases, with 17 bases spanning the gap. CDR3 length: 15 amino acids. Germline-derived CDR1 and CDR2 are MNHNS and SASEGT. The CDR3 coding sequence is TGTGCCAGCAGTCCTAATCTACAGGTTTCCTATGGCTACACCTTC. Translation: CASSPNLQVSYGYTF.

This clonotype was found many times. J is TRBJ2-7 and V is TRBV7-2, with 12 bases matching TRBD2. There are 15 residues in the CDR3. The germline CDR1 and CDR2 sequences are SGHTA and FQGNSA. V was pared by 1 base and J by 4 bases, with 2 bases of the junction left unmatched. CDR3 residues: CASSLGGLAGYEQYF. Written as DNA, the CDR3 is TGTGCCAGCAGCTTAGGAGGACTAGCGGGGTACGAGCAGTACTTC. The full variable domain, in which reference TRBV7-2 and TRBJ2-7 provide the parts outside the CDR3, is GAGVSQSPSNKVTEKGKDVELRCDPISGHTALYWYRQSLGQGLEFLIYFQGNSAPDKSGLPSDRFSAERTGGSVSTLTIQRTQQEDSAVYLCASSLGGLAGYEQYFGPGTRLTVT.

At least ten counts were recorded for this clonotype. The CDR3 DNA reads TGTGCCAGCAGCTTAGTTGGCCCTAATCAGCCCCAGCATTTT. Its protein product is CASSLVGPNQPQHF. V and J are TRBV7-8 and TRBJ1-5; D unresolved. The V end was cut by 1 base, the J end by 4 bases, with 8 bases between. Germline loops: CDR1 SGHVS, CDR2 FQNEAQ. The CDR3 is 14 amino acids.

This clonotype was detected ten times or more. This rearrangement joins TRBV5-1 to TRBJ2-5; no reliable D call. The CDR3 contains 12 residues. V gave up 1 base and J gave up 4 bases, with 5 bases separating them. The germline V gene has CDR1 SGHRS and CDR2 YFSETQ. Here the CDR3 reads CASSLPTETQYF. CDR3 bases: TGCGCCAGCAGCTTGCCCACAGAGACCCAGTACTTC.

This clonotype has at least ten counts. The gene calls are TRBV6-5 and TRBJ2-2, with a possible D match to TRBD2 (6 bases). This CDR3 region has 16 residues. Germline-derived CDR1 and CDR2 are MNHEY and SVGAGI. V was clipped by 2 bases and J by 4 bases, with 14 bases between them. CDR3 region: CASSYAPGLGTGELFF. CDR3 in DNA: TGTGCCAGCAGTTACGCTCCGGGACTTGGCACCGGGGAGCTGTTTTTT.

The rearrangement joins TRBV7-9 to TRBJ2-7, with 12 bases matching TRBD2. The V gene's germline CDR1 is SEHNR and CDR2 FQNEAQ (reference sequence). This CDR3 is 17 amino acids long. The ends lost 0 bases at V and 7 bases at J; junction bases unmatched: 10. CDR3 nucleotides: TGTGCCAGCAGCTTAGCCCTTAGGACTAGCGGGGCGGAAGAGCAGTACTTC. Amino acids: CASSLALRTSGAEEQYF.

This clonotype was detected ten times or more. J is TRBJ2-7 and V is TRBV7-6, with TRBD2 identical over 7 bases. The CDR3 contains 14 residues. Germline-derived CDR1 and CDR2 are SGHVS and FNYEAQ. V lost 7 bases to trimming and J lost 0 bases; unmatched junction nucleotides: 6. The CDR3: CASTPGGSSYEQYF. In DNA, the CDR3 is TGTGCCAGCACCCCGGGCGGGAGCTCCTACGAGCAGTACTTC.

This clonotype occurred a few times. Written as DNA, the CDR3 is TGTGCCAGCAGCTCCGGAATCACAGCGGACTATGGCTACACCTTC. It specifies CASSSGITADYGYTF. The V and J genes are TRBV11-2 and TRBJ1-2; no clear D. V was cut by 4 bases and J by 3 bases, with 15 bases left in between. Per germline, CDR1 SGHAT and CDR2 FQNNGV. The CDR3 loop spans 15 amino acids. The full variable domain, rest sourced from reference TRBV11-2 and TRBJ1-2, is EAGVAQSPRYKIIEKRQSVAFWCNPISGHATLYWYQQILGQGPKLLIQFQNNGVVDDSQLPKDRFSAERLKGVDSTLKIQPAKLEDSAVYLCASSSGITADYGYTFGSGTRLTVV.

This clonotype has at least ten counts. V is TRBV14 and J is TRBJ1-2; D perhaps matches TRBD1 (5 bases). V was clipped by 2 bases and J by 3 bases, with 7 bases between them. CDR1 is SGHDN, CDR2 FVKESK, per germline. This CDR3 comprises 13 residues. The CDR3 loop is CASSQPTDYGYTF. The CDR3 DNA reads TGTGCCAGCAGCCAACCGACAGACTATGGCTACACCTTC.

This clonotype was seen only once. This chain joins TRBV3-1 and TRBJ2-3; 9 nucleotides match TRBD2. Germline lookup yields CDR1 LGHDT and CDR2 YNNKEL (reference sequence). V lost 2 bases to trimming and J lost 2 bases; unmatched junction nucleotides: 2. There are 15 residues in the CDR3. CDR3 sequence reads: CASSQPSGVTDTQYF. The CDR3 DNA sequence: TGTGCCAGCAGCCAACCTAGCGGGGTCACAGATACGCAGTATTTT.

This clonotype was recorded many times. The chain links TRBV7-8 to TRBJ1-6, with D tentatively TRBD1 (6 bases). CDR1 SGHVS and CDR2 FQNEAQ come from the germline V gene. V dropped 5 bases and J dropped 0 bases, with 17 bases sitting between them. The CDR3 is 18 amino acids. The CDR3 nucleotides read TGTGCCAGCAGCCTCCTAGGGGGGACTAGCTCCTATAATTCACCCCTCCACTTT. Its protein is CASSLLGGTSSYNSPLHF.

This clonotype was picked up many times. The chain couples TRBV30 to TRBJ2-1; 11 bases align to TRBD2. The CDR3 runs 15 residues. V dropped 0 bases and J dropped 9; count of bases not matched to a gene: 7. The germline V gene encodes CDR1 GTSNPN and CDR2 SVGIG (reference sequence). The CDR3 spells CAWSVELAGASEQFF. CDR3 coding DNA: TGTGCCTGGAGTGTAGAACTAGCGGGGGCGAGTGAGCAGTTCTTC.

This clonotype has a single count. The chain carries TRBV6-2 or TRBV6-3 and TRBJ1-2; D gene unclear. Germline CDR1 is MNHEY and CDR2 is SVGEGT. V lost 3 bases and J 0 bases, leaving 8 bases between the germline ends. This CDR3 is 14 amino acids long. The CDR3: CASSYGGTNYGYTF. The CDR3 DNA is TGTGCCAGCAGTTATGGAGGGACTAACTATGGCTACACCTTC.

The sample holds many counts of this clonotype. The chain joins TRBV7-9 to TRBJ1-2; D is possibly TRBD1 (5 bases). This CDR3 is 19 amino acids long. V was trimmed by 4 bases and J by 0 bases, leaving 24 bases between them. Germline-derived CDR1 and CDR2 are SEHNR and FQNEAQ (reference sequence). The DNA of the CDR3 is TGTGCCAGCAGCTCACGATGGGTTATGACAGATCCAGCTAACTATGGCTACACCTTC. Its translation is CASSSRWVMTDPANYGYTF.

The chain is built from TRBV29-1 and TRBJ1-4; tentative D call: TRBD1 (6 bases). V dropped 4 bases and J dropped 4 bases, with 10 bases sitting between them. Germline loops: CDR1 SQVTM, CDR2 ANQGSEA. This CDR3 contains 13 residues. CDR3 amino acids: CSVGTAHNEKLFF. CDR3 DNA: TGCAGCGTTGGGACAGCTCATAATGAAAAACTGTTTTTT.

This clonotype was seen more than once but under ten times. This chain links TRBV28 with TRBJ1-2; D may be TRBD1 (6 bases). From germline, CDR1 is MDHEN and CDR2 SYDVKM. V was pared by 7 bases and J by 4 bases, with 13 bases between. This CDR3 contains 13 residues. DNA for the CDR3: TGTGCCAGCACCATAGGGGGGGCCTATGGCTACACCTTC. This translates into CASTIGGAYGYTF.

This clonotype was recorded many times. This rearrangement joins TRBV7-2 to TRBJ1-2; D not certain. V lost 3 bases, J lost 3 bases, and 14 bases lay in between. Germline-derived CDR1 and CDR2 are SGHTA and FQGNSA. There are 15 residues in the CDR3. The CDR3 loop is CASSFGLQGDYGYTF. In DNA form, the CDR3 reads TGTGCCAGCAGCTTCGGACTCCAAGGAGACTATGGCTACACCTTC.

This clonotype was detected many times. This chain connects TRBV30 to TRBJ2-3; 7 positions agree with TRBD2. The CDR3 is 14 residues long. Germline loops: CDR1 GTSNPN, CDR2 SVGIG (reference sequence). J lost 2 bases, V lost 1 base, and 3 bases had no gene match. This CDR3 is CAWSGEGLTDTQYF. As DNA, the CDR3 is TGTGCCTGGAGTGGGGAGGGCCTCACAGATACGCAGTATTTT.

The CDR3 bases are TGTGCCAGCAGCTTAGATCGGAGGGTGCGGGATACGCAGTATTTT. Translation: CASSLDRRVRDTQYF. The rearrangement links TRBV11-2 to TRBJ2-3, with D perhaps matching TRBD2 (6 bases). V was trimmed by 0 bases and J by 6 bases, leaving 13 bases between them. The CDR3 sequence is 15 residues long. CDR1 and CDR2 (germline): SGHAT, FQNNGV.